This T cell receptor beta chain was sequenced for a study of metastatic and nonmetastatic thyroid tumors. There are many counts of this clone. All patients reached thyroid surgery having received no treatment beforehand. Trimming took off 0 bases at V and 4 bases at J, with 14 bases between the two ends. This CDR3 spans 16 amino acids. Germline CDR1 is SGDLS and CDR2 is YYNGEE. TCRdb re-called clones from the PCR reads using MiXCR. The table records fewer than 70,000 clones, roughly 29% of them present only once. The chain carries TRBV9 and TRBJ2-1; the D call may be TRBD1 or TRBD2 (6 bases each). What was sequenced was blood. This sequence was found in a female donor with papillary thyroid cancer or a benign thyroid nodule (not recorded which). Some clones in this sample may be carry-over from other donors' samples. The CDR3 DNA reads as TGTGCCAGCAGCGTAGTCGGGGGCCAATCTTACAATGAGCAGTTCTTC. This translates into CASSVVGGQSYNEQFF. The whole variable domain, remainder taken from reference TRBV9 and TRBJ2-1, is DSGVTQTPKHLITATGQRVTLRCSPRSGDLSVYWYQQSLDQGLQFLIQYYNGEERAKGNILERFSAQQFPDLHSELNLSSLELGDSALYFCASSVVGGQSYNEQFFGPGTRLTVL.